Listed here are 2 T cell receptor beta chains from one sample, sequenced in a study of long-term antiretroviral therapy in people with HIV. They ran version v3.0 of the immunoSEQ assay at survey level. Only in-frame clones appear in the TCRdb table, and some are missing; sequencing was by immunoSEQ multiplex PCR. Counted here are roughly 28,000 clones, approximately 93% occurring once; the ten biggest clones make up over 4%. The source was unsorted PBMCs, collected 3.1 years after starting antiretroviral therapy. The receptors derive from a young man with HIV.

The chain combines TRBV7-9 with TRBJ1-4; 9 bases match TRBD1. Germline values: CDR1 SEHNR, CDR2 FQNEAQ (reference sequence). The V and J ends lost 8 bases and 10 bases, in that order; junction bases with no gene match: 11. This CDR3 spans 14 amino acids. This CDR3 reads CASVMGQGRGKLFF. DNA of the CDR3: TGTGCCAGCGTAATGGGACAGGGAAGAGGAAAACTGTTTTTT.

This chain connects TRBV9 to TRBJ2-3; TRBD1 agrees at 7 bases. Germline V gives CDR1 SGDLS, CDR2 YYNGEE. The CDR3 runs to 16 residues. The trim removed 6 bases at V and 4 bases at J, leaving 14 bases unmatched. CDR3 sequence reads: CASKPVGGELADTQYF. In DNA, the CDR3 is TGTGCCAGCAAGCCGGTAGGGGGCGAGTTGGCAGATACGCAGTATTTT.